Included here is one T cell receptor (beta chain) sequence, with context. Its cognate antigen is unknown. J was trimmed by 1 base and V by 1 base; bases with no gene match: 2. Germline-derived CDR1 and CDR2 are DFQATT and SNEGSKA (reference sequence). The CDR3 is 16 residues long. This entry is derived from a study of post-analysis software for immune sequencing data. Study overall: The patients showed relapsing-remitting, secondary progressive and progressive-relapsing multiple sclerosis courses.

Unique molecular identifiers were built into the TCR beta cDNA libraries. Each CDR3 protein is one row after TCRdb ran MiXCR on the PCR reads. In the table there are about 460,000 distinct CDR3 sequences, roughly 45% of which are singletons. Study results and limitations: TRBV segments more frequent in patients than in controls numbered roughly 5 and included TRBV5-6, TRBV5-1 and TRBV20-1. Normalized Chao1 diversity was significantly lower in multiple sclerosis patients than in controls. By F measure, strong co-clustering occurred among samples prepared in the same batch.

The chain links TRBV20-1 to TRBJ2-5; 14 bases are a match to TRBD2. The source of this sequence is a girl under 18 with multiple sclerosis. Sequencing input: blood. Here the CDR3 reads CSARGGTSGSQETQYF. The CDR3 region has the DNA TGCAGTGCTAGAGGGGGGACTAGCGGGAGCCAAGAGACCCAGTACTTC.